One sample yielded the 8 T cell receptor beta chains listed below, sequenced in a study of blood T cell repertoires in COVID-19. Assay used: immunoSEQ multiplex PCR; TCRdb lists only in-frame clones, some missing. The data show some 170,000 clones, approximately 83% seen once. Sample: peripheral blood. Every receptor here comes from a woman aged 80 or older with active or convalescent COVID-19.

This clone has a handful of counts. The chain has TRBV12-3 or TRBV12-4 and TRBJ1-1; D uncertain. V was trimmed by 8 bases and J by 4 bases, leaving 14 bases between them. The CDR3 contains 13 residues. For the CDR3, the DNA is TGTGCCAGCCAAAACGGGGTAGGCACTGAAGCTTTCTTT. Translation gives CASQNGVGTEAFF.

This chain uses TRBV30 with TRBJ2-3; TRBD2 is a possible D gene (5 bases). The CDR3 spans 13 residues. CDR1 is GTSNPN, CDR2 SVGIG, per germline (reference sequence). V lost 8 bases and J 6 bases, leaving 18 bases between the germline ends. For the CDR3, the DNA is TGTGCCAACGGACTCACTCCACCCGATACGCAGTATTTT. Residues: CANGLTPPDTQYF.

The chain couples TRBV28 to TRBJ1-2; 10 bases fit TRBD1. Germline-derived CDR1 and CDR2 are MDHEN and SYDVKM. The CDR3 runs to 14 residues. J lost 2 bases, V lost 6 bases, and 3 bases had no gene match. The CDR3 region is CASSPGQGNYGYTF. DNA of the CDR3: TGTGCCAGCAGCCCGGGACAGGGGAACTATGGCTACACCTTC.

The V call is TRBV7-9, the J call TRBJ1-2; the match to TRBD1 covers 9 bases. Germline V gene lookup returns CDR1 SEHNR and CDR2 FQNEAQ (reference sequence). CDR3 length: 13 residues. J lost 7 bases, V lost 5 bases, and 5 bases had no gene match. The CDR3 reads CASSLQTGGGYTF. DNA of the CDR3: TGTGCCAGCAGCCTCCAGACAGGGGGTGGCTACACCTTC.

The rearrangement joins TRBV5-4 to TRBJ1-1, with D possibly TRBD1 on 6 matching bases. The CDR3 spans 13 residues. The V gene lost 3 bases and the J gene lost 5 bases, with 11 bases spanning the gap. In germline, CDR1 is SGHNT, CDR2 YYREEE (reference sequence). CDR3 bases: TGTGCCAGCAGCTCAGGGGTTGTGACTGAAGCTTTCTTT. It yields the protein CASSSGVVTEAFF.

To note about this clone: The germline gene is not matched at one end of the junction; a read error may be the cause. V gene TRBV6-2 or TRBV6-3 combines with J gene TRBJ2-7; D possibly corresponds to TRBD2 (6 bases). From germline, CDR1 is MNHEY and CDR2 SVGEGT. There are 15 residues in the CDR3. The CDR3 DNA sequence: TGTGCTAGCAGTTACTCGATTAGCGGTCGTTACGAGCAGTACTTC. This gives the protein CASSYSISGRYEQYF.

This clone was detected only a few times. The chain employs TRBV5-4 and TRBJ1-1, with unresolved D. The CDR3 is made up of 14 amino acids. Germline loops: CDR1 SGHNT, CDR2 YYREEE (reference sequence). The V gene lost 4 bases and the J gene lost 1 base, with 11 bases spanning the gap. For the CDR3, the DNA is TGTGCCAGCAGCGCCACGCTAGCGAACACTGAAGCTTTCTTT. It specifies CASSATLANTEAFF.

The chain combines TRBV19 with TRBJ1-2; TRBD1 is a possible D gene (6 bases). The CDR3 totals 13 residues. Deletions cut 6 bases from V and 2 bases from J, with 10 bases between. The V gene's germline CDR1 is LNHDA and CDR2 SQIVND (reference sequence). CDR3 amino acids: CASSPQGNYGYTF. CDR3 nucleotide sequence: TGTGCCAGTAGCCCCCAGGGGAACTATGGCTACACCTTC.